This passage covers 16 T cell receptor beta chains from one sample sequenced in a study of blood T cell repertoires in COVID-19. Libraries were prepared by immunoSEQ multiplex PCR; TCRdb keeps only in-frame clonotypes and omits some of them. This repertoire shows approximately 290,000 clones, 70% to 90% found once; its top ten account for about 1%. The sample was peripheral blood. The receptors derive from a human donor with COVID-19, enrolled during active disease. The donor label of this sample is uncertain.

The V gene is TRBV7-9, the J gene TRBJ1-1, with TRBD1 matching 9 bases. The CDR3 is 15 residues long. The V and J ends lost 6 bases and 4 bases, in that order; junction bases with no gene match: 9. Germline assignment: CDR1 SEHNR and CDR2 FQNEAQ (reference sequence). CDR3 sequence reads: CASRGTGWSGTEAFF. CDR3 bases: TGTGCCAGCAGGGGGACAGGGTGGTCGGGCACTGAAGCTTTCTTT.

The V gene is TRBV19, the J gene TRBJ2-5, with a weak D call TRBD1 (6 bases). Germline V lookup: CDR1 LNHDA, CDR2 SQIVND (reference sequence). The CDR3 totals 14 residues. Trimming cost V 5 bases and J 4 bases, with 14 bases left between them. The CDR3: CASSGSRGIETQYF. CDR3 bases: TGTGCCAGTAGTGGCTCCAGGGGAATAGAGACCCAGTACTTC.

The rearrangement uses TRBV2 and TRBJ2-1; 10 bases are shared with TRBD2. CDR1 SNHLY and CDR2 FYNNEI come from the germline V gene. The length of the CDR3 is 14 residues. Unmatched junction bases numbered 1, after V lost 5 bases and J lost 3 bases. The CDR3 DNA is TGTGCCAGCAGTACTAGCGGGATCTACAATGAGCAGTTCTTC. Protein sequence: CASSTSGIYNEQFF.

The CDR3 DNA is TGTGCCAGCAGCCAAGTCGGACAGGGACCCTACGAGCAGTACTTC. Protein: CASSQVGQGPYEQYF. The rearrangement links TRBV3-1 (or the pseudogene TRBV3-2) to TRBJ2-7; 8 bases fit TRBD1. The CDR3 totals 15 residues. Per the germline V gene, CDR1 is LGHDT and CDR2 is YNNKEL (reference sequence). The V segment lost 1 base and the J segment 2 bases; nucleotides outside the gene matches: 4.

The CDR3 DNA is TGTGCCAGCAGTGGGCCCGGGGCGACAGGGATAACTGAAGCTTTCTTT. Translating it yields CASSGPGATGITEAFF. The chain employs TRBV6-1 and TRBJ1-1, with TRBD1 identical over 7 bases. The CDR3 runs 16 residues. Trimming took 4 bases from V and 5 from J; bases not matched to a gene: 13. The germline V gene has CDR1 MNHNS and CDR2 SASEGT.

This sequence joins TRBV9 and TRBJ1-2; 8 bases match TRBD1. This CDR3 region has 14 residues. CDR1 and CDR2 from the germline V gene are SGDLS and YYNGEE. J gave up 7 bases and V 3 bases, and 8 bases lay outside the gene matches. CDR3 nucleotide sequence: TGTGCCAGCAGCGCCCTCGCAGGGGGCGGTGGCTACACCTTC. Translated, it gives CASSALAGGGGYTF.

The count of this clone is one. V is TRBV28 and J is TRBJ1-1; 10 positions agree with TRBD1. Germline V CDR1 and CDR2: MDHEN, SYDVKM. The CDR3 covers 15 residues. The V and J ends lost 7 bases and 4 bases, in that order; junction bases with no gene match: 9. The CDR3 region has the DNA TGTGCCAGCACCCCTGCAGGGACAGGGGCCACTGAAGCTTTCTTT. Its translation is CASTPAGTGATEAFF.

In DNA form, the CDR3 reads TGCGCCAGCAGCCAAGTCGGCCAGGGGGACAACCAGCCCCAGCATTTT. This encodes CASSQVGQGDNQPQHF. The chain uses TRBV4-1 and TRBJ1-5; 7 bases map to TRBD1. Germline V lookup: CDR1 MGHRA, CDR2 YSYEKL. The CDR3 extends over 16 amino acids. After removal of 1 base from V and 7 bases from J, the junction contained 10 bases not matched to a gene.

The CDR3 reads CSVEAPTMTSGGPDTQYF. CDR3 nucleotides: TGCAGCGTTGAAGCTCCTACAATGACTAGCGGGGGCCCTGATACGCAGTATTTT. The chain combines TRBV29-1 with TRBJ2-3; 12 nucleotides agree with TRBD2. Germline V gene sequence: CDR1 SQVTM, CDR2 ANQGSEA. The V and J ends lost 1 base and 6 bases, in that order; junction bases with no gene match: 14. This CDR3 is 18 amino acids long.

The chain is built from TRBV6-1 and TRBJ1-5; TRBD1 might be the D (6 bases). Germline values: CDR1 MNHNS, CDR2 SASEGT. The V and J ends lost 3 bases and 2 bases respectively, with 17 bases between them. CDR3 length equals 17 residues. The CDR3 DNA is TGTGCCAGCAGTGACCTGGGACACTCAGGTGGCAATCAGCCCCAGCATTTT. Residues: CASSDLGHSGGNQPQHF.

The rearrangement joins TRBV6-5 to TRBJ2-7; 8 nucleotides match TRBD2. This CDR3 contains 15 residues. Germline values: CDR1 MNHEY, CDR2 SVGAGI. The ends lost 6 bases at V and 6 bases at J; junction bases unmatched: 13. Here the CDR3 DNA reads TGTGCCAGCAGCCCACCCAGCGGGAGCTTGGCCGAGCAGTACTTC. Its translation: CASSPPSGSLAEQYF.

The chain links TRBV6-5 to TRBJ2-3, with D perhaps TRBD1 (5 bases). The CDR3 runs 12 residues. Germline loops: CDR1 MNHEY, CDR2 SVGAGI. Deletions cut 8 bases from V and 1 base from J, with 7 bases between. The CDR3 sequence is CASGRGTDTQYF. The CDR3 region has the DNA TGTGCCAGCGGCAGGGGCACAGATACGCAGTATTTT.

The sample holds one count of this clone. CDR3 sequence reads: CASSVGVRGSQAFF. Written as DNA, the CDR3 is TGTGCCAGCAGCGTAGGGGTCAGGGGGTCGCAAGCTTTCTTT. The genes are TRBV9 and TRBJ1-1, with 7 bases matching TRBD1. Germline CDR1 SGDLS, CDR2 YYNGEE. Trimming cost V 0 bases and J 9 bases; bases outside gene matches: 8. The CDR3 covers 14 residues.

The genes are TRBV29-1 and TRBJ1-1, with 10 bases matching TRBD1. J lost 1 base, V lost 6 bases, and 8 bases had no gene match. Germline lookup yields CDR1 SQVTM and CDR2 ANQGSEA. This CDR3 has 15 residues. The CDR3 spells CSVSGTGVSNTEAFF. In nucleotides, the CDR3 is TGCAGCGTCTCCGGGACAGGGGTCTCGAACACTGAAGCTTTCTTT.

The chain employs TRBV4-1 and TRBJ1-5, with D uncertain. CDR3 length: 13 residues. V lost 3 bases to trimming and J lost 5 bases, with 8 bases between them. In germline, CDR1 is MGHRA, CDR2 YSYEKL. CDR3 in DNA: TGCGCCAGCAGCCAGGCACAAGATCAGCCCCAGCATTTT. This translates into CASSQAQDQPQHF.

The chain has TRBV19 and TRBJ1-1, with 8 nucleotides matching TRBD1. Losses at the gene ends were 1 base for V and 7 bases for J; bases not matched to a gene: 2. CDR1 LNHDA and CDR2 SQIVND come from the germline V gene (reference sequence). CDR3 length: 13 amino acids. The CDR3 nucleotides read TGTGCCAGTAGTATAGGACAGGGGATTGAAGCTTTCTTT. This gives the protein CASSIGQGIEAFF.